This T cell receptor (beta chain) originates from a study of T cell responses to AZD1222 COVID-19 vaccine. Broader study findings: Just a handful of AZD1222 recipients were seropositive at baseline.

The CDR3 length is 12 residues. CDR1 and CDR2 from the germline V gene are LNHDA and SQIVND (reference sequence). Trimming removed 4 bases from V and 4 bases from J, with 7 bases in between. Assay used: immunoSEQ multiplex PCR; TCRdb lists only in-frame clones, some missing. The sample lists 30,000 to 35,000 clones; approximately 80% were seen once. This clone appeared a few times. Its matching antigen is unknown. This chain links TRBV19 with TRBJ1-2; D is unresolved. The material sequenced was peripheral blood, taken 28 days after the second AZD1222 dose. This receptor was taken from an adult who received the AZD1222 COVID-19 vaccine. CDR3 bases: TGTGCCAGTAGTAGGAGTTCCTATGGCTACACCTTC. Translating it yields CASSRSSYGYTF.